This T cell receptor beta chain was documented in a study of T cell changes during pregnancy in multiple sclerosis. The repertoire was sequenced with immunoSEQ multiplex PCR; TCRdb's copy has only in-frame clones and lacks some. This table has tens of thousands of clones, 70% to 90% appearing once. Germline CDR1 reads MNHEY; CDR2 reads SVGAGI. V shed 5 bases and J shed 1 base, with 8 bases lying between them. This CDR3 has 13 amino acids. The specimen was CD4+ T cells from peripheral blood mononuclear cells, collected in the first trimester of pregnancy. This chain connects TRBV6-5 to TRBJ1-1; D gene ambiguous. The TCR sequence derives from a female donor with multiple sclerosis, enrolled in a pregnancy study. The CDR3 loop is CASSTRENTEAFF. CDR3 DNA: TGTGCCAGCAGTACTCGGGAGAACACTGAAGCTTTCTTT.